Following are 8 T cell receptor beta chains from one sample sequenced in a study of siplizumab effects on memory and regulatory T cells (dated by TCRdb to about 2019). The library was made by the immunoSEQ multiplex PCR assay. TCRdb took over this immuneACCESS table, retaining in-frame rearrangements with V and J assigned. Such tables are incomplete; in checked studies, under half of the missing clones stem from an unresolved V gene, and the remainder is unexplained. The sample table contains tens of thousands of clones; only one count was recorded for 70% to 80% of them. Together, the top ten hold roughly 0.4% of the sample. The sample taken for sequencing was memory CD4+ T cells sorted from blood. The cell subset or site label of this sample denotes: unstimulated CD4+ memory T cells. The source of these receptors is a human donor in good health.

CDR3 in amino acids: CASSFLGANTIYF. In nucleotides, the CDR3 is TGTGCCAGCAGCTTTCTGGGGGCCAACACCATATATTTT. The genes are TRBV7-2 and TRBJ1-3; D possibly corresponds to TRBD1 (6 bases). CDR1 and CDR2 (germline): SGHTA, FQGNSA. V was pared by 3 bases and J by 7 bases, with 10 bases between. The CDR3 is 13 residues long.

The chain recombines TRBV3-2 with TRBJ1-1. TRBV3-2 is assigned pseudogene status. The CDR3 is 9 residues long. CDR3 nucleotides: TGTGCCGGGAACACTGAAGCTTTCTTT. Its protein is CAGNTEAFF.

The V gene is TRBV13, the J gene TRBJ1-1, with D possibly being TRBD1 (5 bases). This CDR3 spans 13 amino acids. Per the germline V gene, CDR1 is PRHDT and CDR2 is FYEKMQ (reference sequence). V was cut by 0 bases and J by 4 bases, with 6 bases left in between. Here the CDR3 DNA reads TGTGCCAGCAGCTTAGGTCAGGGCACTGAAGCTTTCTTT. Amino acid sequence: CASSLGQGTEAFF.

The V and J genes are TRBV15 and TRBJ1-1; D is undetermined. This CDR3 is 14 amino acids long. The germline gives CDR1 LNHNV, CDR2 YYDKDF (reference sequence). Trimming took off 1 base at V and 5 bases at J, with 11 bases between the two ends. CDR3 sequence: CATSRGGGITEAFF. CDR3 in DNA: TGTGCCACCAGCAGAGGGGGAGGGATTACTGAAGCTTTCTTT.

The chain links TRBV6-5 to TRBJ1-1, with TRBD1 matching over 7 bases. The CDR3 spans 14 residues. With V trimmed by 2 bases and J by 0 bases, 0 bases remained unmatched. Germline V lookup: CDR1 MNHEY, CDR2 SVGAGI. DNA for the CDR3: TGTGCCAGCAGTTACGGGACAGTGAACACTGAAGCTTTCTTT. This sequence encodes CASSYGTVNTEAFF.

The chain couples TRBV4-1 to TRBJ2-6; no clear D. This CDR3 comprises 18 residues. CDR1 is MGHRA and CDR2 is YSYEKL in the germline V gene. V lost 2 bases to trimming and J lost 2 bases, with 16 bases between them. The CDR3 sequence: CASSQRTSEVTGANVLTF. In nucleotides, the CDR3 is TGCGCCAGCAGCCAAAGAACCTCCGAGGTAACTGGGGCCAACGTCCTGACTTTC.

The chain uses TRBV14 and TRBJ1-3; maybe TRBD1 (5 bases). V was trimmed by 2 bases and J by 4 bases, leaving 9 bases between them. CDR1 and CDR2 from the germline V gene are SGHDN and FVKESK. The CDR3 runs to 14 residues. The CDR3 bases are TGTGCCAGCAGCCAACGGGGGGTAGGAAACACCATATATTTT. It encodes CASSQRGVGNTIYF.

The rearrangement links TRBV10-3 to TRBJ2-7; 10 positions match TRBD1. Germline CDR1 and CDR2: ENHRY and SYGVKD. V trimming: 5 bases; J trimming: 4 bases; junction bases outside the gene matches: 5. The CDR3 covers 14 residues. The CDR3 protein is CAISSGTGAYEQYF. The DNA of the CDR3 is TGTGCCATCAGTTCAGGGACAGGGGCGTACGAGCAGTACTTC.